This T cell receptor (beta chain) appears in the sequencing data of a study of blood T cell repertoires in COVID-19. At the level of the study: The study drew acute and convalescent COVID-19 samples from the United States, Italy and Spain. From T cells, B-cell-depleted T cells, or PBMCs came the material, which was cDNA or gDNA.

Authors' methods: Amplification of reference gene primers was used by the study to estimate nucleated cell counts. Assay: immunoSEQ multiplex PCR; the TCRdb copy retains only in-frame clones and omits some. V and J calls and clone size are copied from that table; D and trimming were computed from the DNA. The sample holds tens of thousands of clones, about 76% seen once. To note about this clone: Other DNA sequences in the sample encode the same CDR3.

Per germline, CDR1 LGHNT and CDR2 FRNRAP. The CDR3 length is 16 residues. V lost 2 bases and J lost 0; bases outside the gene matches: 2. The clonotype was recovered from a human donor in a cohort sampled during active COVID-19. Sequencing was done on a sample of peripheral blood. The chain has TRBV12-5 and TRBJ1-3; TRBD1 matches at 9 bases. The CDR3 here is CASGLRTGVSGNTIYF. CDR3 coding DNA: TGTGCTAGTGGTTTGAGGACAGGGGTCTCTGGAAACACCATATATTTT.